The 5 T cell receptor beta chains reported below all come from one sample, sequenced in a study of brain T cells in children with intractable seizures. This table comes from immunoSEQ multiplex PCR, and its TCRdb copy is limited to in-frame clones, with some not included. The data contain about 80,000 clones, around 90% of them singletons. Specimen: peripheral blood, collected at surgery. The origin of the receptors is a girl aged 2-15 years with Rasmussen encephalitis and intractable seizures.

The table lists this clone with a count of one. The chain combines TRBV7-8 with TRBJ2-7, with TRBD1 matching over 7 bases. Looked up from germline, CDR1 is SGHVS and CDR2 is FQNEAQ. This CDR3 has 13 amino acids. J was trimmed by 5 bases and V by 5 bases; bases with no gene match: 6. The CDR3 reads CASSPDRLNEQYF. DNA of the CDR3: TGTGCCAGCAGCCCGGACAGGCTCAACGAGCAGTACTTC.

The V call is TRBV5-6, the J call TRBJ1-1; weak D call: TRBD1 (6 bases). Germline V CDR1 and CDR2: SGHDT, YYEEEE. The length of the CDR3 is 12 residues. With 0 bases removed from V and 10 bases from J, the gap between germline ends came to 10 bases. CDR3 amino acids: CASSLVRGGAFF. The CDR3 DNA follows: TGTGCCAGCAGCTTGGTTAGAGGGGGAGCTTTCTTT.

J is TRBJ2-7 and V is TRBV10-3; 12 positions agree with TRBD1. From germline, CDR1 is ENHRY and CDR2 SYGVKD. The CDR3 totals 15 residues. The V and J ends lost 2 bases and 6 bases, in that order; junction bases with no gene match: 5. The chain's CDR3 is CAISEPWDRGLEQYF. CDR3 coding DNA: TGTGCCATCAGTGAGCCTTGGGACAGGGGGCTCGAGCAGTACTTC.

CDR3 residues: CASSLGSLTWDYEQYF. Here the CDR3 DNA reads TGTGCCAGCAGCTTAGGGAGTTTGACATGGGACTACGAGCAGTACTTC. V and J are TRBV13 and TRBJ2-7; D gene ambiguous. CDR3 length equals 16 residues. The V gene lost 0 bases and the J gene lost 3 bases, with 15 bases spanning the gap. Germline V CDR1 and CDR2: PRHDT, FYEKMQ (reference sequence). Looking up the rest from reference TRBV13 and TRBJ2-7 gives the full variable domain: AAGVIQSPRHLIKEKRETATLKCYPIPRHDTVYWYQQGPGQDPQFLISFYEKMQSDKGSIPDRFSAQQFSDYHSELNMSSLELGDSALYFCASSLGSLTWDYEQYFGPGTRLTVT.

This chain uses TRBV19 with TRBJ2-7; D possibly corresponds to TRBD2 (6 bases). The V gene lost 5 bases and the J gene lost 2 bases, with 16 bases spanning the gap. The germline gives CDR1 LNHDA, CDR2 SQIVND (reference sequence). This CDR3 is built from 15 residues. CDR3 region: CASSPGTLFTYEQYF. CDR3 DNA: TGTGCCAGTAGTCCGGGGACTCTTTTCACCTACGAGCAGTACTTC.